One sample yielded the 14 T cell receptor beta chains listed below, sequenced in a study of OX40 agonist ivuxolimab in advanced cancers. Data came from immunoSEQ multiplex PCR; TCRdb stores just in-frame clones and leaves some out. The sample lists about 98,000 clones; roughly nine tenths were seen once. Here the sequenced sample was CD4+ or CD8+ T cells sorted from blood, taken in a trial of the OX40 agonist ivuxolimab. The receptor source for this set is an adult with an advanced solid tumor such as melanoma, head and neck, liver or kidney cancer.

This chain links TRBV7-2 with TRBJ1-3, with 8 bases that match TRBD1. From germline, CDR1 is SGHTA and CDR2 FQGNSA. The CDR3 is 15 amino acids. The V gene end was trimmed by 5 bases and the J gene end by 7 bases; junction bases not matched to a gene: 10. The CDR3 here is CASSQRQGLWNTIYF. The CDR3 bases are TGTGCCAGCAGCCAGAGACAGGGGTTGTGGAACACCATATATTTT.

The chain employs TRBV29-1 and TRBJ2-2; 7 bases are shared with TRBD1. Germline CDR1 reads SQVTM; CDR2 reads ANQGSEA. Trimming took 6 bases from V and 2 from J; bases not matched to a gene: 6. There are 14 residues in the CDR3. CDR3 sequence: CSVRQGINTGELFF. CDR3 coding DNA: TGCAGCGTAAGACAGGGAATCAACACCGGGGAGCTGTTTTTT.

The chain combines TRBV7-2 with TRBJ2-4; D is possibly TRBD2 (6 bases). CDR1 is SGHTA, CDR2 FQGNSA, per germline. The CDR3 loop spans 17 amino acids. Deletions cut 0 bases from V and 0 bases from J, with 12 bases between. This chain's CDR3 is CASSLAVGGIAKNIQYF. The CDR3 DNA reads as TGTGCCAGCAGCTTAGCGGTCGGGGGAATAGCCAAAAACATTCAGTACTTC.

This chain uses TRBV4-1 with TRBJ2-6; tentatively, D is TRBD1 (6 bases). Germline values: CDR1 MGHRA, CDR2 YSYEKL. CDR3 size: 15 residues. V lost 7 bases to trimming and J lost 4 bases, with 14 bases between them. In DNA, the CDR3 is TGCGCCAGCACTCCGGACAGATCCGGGGCCAACGTCCTGACTTTC. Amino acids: CASTPDRSGANVLTF.

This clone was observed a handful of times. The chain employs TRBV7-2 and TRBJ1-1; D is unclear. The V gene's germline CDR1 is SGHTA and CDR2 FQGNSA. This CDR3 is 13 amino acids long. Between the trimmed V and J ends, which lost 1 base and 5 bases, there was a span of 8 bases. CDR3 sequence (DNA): TGTGCCAGCAGCTTAGGTACCCTTACTGAAGCTTTCTTT. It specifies CASSLGTLTEAFF.

The CDR3 protein is CASSVVGQGGTEAFF. As DNA, the CDR3 is TGCGCCAGCAGCGTTGTGGGACAAGGGGGCACTGAAGCTTTCTTT. The V call is TRBV5-1, the J call TRBJ1-1, with D perhaps matching TRBD1 (6 bases). CDR3 length equals 15 residues. The V gene's germline CDR1 is SGHRS and CDR2 YFSETQ. V was cut by 4 bases and J by 4 bases, with 17 bases left in between. The variable domain in full, completed from reference TRBV5-1 and TRBJ1-1, reads KAGVTQTPRYLIKTRGQQVTLSCSPISGHRSVSWYQQTPGQGLQFLFEYFSETQRNKGNFPGRFSGRQFSNSRSEMNVSTLELGDSALYLCASSVVGQGGTEAFFGQGTRLTVV.

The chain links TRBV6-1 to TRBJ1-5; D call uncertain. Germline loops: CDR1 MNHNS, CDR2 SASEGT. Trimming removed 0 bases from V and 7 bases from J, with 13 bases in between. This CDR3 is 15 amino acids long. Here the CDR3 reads CASSEALGPLQPQHF. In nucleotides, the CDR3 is TGTGCCAGCAGTGAAGCGCTGGGCCCTTTGCAGCCCCAGCATTTT.

In DNA, the CDR3 is TGCGCCAGCAGCCAAGGAGGAACAGGGTCTCGGAAACTGTTTTTT. This sequence encodes CASSQGGTGSRKLFF. The chain carries TRBV4-1 and TRBJ1-4; maybe TRBD1 (6 bases). The ends were cut back, 1 base at V and 11 bases at J, with 17 bases in the middle. Germline loops: CDR1 MGHRA, CDR2 YSYEKL. There are 15 residues in the CDR3.

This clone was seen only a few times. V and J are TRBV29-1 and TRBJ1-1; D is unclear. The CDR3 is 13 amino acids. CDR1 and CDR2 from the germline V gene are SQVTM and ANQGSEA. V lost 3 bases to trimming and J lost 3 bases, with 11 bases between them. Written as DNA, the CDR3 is TGCAGCGTTGAGGGGAGGAGGGACACTGAAGCTTTCTTT. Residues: CSVEGRRDTEAFF.

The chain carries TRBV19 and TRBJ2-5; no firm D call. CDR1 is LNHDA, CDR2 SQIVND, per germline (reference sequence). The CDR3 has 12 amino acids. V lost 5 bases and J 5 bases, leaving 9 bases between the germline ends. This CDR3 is CASSGRPETQYF. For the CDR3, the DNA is TGTGCCAGTAGTGGGCGTCCGGAGACCCAGTACTTC.

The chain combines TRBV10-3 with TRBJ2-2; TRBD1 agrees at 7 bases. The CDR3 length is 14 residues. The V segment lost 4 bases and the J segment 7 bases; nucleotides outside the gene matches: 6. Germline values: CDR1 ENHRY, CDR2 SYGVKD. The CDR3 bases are TGTGCCATCAGTGCCGACAGGGACGTCGGGGAGCTGTTTTTT. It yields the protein CAISADRDVGELFF.

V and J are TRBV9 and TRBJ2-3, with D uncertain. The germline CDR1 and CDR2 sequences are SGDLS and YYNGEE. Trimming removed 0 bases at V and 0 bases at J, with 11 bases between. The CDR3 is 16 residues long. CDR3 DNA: TGTGCCAGCAGCGTAGGGCCGCTCGGGAGCACAGATACGCAGTATTTT. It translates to CASSVGPLGSTDTQYF.

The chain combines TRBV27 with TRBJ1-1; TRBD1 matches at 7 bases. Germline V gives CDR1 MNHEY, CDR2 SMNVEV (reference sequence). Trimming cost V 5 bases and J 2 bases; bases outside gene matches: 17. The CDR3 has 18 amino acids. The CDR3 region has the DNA TGTGCCAGCAGTCTTCTGGACAGGACAGAGGGAACCAACACTGAAGCTTTCTTT. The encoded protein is CASSLLDRTEGTNTEAFF.

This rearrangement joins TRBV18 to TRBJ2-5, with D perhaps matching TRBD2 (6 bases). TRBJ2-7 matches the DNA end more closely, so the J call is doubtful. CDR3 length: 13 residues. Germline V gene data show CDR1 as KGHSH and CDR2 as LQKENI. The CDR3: CASSTRESDEQYF. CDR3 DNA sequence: TGTGCCAGCTCAACCCGGGAGAGCGACGAGCAGTACTTC.